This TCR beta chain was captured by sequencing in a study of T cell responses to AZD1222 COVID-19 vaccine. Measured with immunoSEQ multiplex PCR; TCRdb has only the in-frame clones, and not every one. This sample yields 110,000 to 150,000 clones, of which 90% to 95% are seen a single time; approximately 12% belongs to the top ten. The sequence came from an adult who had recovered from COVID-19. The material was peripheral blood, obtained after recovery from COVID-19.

CDR3 sequence (DNA): TGTGCCAGCAGTTGGTCAGGGGTAGAGACCCAGTACTTC. Amino acid sequence: CASSWSGVETQYF. The V gene is TRBV28, the J gene TRBJ2-5; D might be TRBD1 (6 bases). The V gene's germline CDR1 is MDHEN and CDR2 SYDVKM. V gave up 4 bases and J gave up 4 bases, with 10 bases separating them. CDR3 length: 13 residues.